These 29 T cell receptor beta chains came from one sample sequenced in a study of PD-1 blockade in classical Hodgkin lymphoma. The table came from immunoSEQ multiplex PCR; TCRdb's copy has only in-frame clones and leaves some out. This sample has approximately 6,900 clones; just over 85% occur once, and the top ten carry approximately 47%. Relapses following autologous stem cell transplantation were seen in all patients, with brentuximab vedotin exposure varying. This material consisted of peripheral blood mononuclear cells (PBMCs), taken before the second cycle of nivolumab. The receptors stem from a human donor with classical Hodgkin lymphoma.

The chain employs TRBV21-1 and TRBJ2-7; TRBD1, the table's D call, lacks a check against the DNA. TRBV21-1 is noted as a pseudogene. The CDR3 is made up of 16 amino acids. The CDR3: CASSTRDRVSPYEQYV. CDR3 nucleotides: TGTGCCAGCAGCACCCGGGACAGGGTTTCGCCCTACGAGCAGTACGTC.

J is TRBJ2-1 and V is TRBV5-1; 8 nucleotides agree with TRBD2. Looked up from germline, CDR1 is SGHRS and CDR2 is YFSETQ. V shed 2 bases, J shed 7 bases, and the junction held 8 bases outside the gene matches. The CDR3 is 15 residues long. CDR3 amino acids: CASSFLAGGGNEQFF. The DNA of the CDR3 is TGCGCCAGCAGCTTCCTGGCGGGAGGTGGGAATGAGCAGTTCTTC.

The rearrangement links TRBV5-1 to TRBJ1-2, with D possibly TRBD1 on 5 matching bases. Between the trimmed V and J ends, which lost 0 bases and 4 bases, there was a span of 13 bases. CDR1 and CDR2 (germline): SGHRS, YFSETQ. There are 15 residues in the CDR3. This CDR3 is CASSLGTGQSYGYTF. CDR3 nucleotides: TGCGCCAGCAGCTTGGGCACTGGACAAAGCTATGGCTACACCTTC.

The chain couples TRBV5-6 to TRBJ2-7, with D tentatively TRBD1 (6 bases). V was pared by 2 bases and J by 6 bases, with 15 bases between. In germline, CDR1 is SGHDT, CDR2 YYEEEE. This CDR3 has 14 amino acids. CDR3: CASSFPGQAAEQYV. The CDR3 coding sequence is TGTGCCAGCAGCTTTCCGGGACAAGCGGCCGAGCAGTACGTC.

CDR3 nucleotides: TGTGCCAGCAGCGTAGGAAGCCACACTGAAGCTTTCTTT. It encodes CASSVGSHTEAFF. The chain employs TRBV9 and TRBJ1-1; D gene unclear. V shed 0 bases and J shed 3 bases, with 6 bases lying between them. This CDR3 region has 13 residues. Looked up from germline, CDR1 is SGDLS and CDR2 is YYNGEE.

Concerning this clone itself: Mismatch with germline at one junction end may stem from a read error. V gene TRBV9 combines with J gene TRBJ2-3, with 9 bases identical to TRBD2. The CDR3 is 15 residues long. Germline lookup yields CDR1 SGDLS and CDR2 YYNGEE. The CDR3 sequence is CASSVDSGGADSQYF. CDR3 sequence (DNA): TGTGCCAGCAGCGTAGATAGCGGGGGAGCAGATTCGCAGTATTTT.

The rearrangement joins TRBV4-2 to TRBJ2-1; the match to TRBD2 covers 8 bases. V dropped 4 bases and J dropped 10; count of bases not matched to a gene: 9. Germline V gives CDR1 LGHNA, CDR2 YNFKEQ. The CDR3 is 14 residues long. The CDR3 loop is CASSPPGLVNEQFF. CDR3 DNA: TGTGCCAGCAGCCCCCCGGGACTAGTGAACGAGCAGTTCTTC.

This sequence joins TRBV5-4 and TRBJ2-1; 7 bases map to TRBD1. V lost 2 bases and J lost 3; bases outside the gene matches: 5. There are 15 residues in the CDR3. From germline, CDR1 is SGHNT and CDR2 YYREEE (reference sequence). The CDR3 is CASSLRTGYYNEQFF. The CDR3 DNA reads TGTGCCAGCAGCTTACGGACAGGATACTACAATGAGCAGTTCTTC.

The rearrangement uses TRBV5-1 and TRBJ1-4; a possible D gene is TRBD1 (6 bases). The germline CDR1 and CDR2 sequences are SGHRS and YFSETQ. Trimming took off 0 bases at V and 7 bases at J, with 16 bases between the two ends. CDR3 length equals 16 residues. CDR3 DNA sequence: TGCGCCAGCAGCTTGGTTCCGGGGGCGCAAGGTGAAAAACTGTTTTTT. The encoded protein is CASSLVPGAQGEKLFF.

The genes are TRBV11-2 and TRBJ2-1, with 7 bases that match TRBD1. V lost 0 bases to trimming and J lost 9 bases; unmatched junction nucleotides: 5. The CDR3 length is 14 residues. Germline CDR1 reads SGHAT; CDR2 reads FQNNGV. The CDR3 DNA follows: TGTGCCAGCAGCTTAGAGCAGGGGGTGTTTGAGCAGTTCTTC. It is translated as CASSLEQGVFEQFF.

The gene calls are TRBV19 and TRBJ2-1; 8 bases match TRBD2. CDR1 and CDR2 from the germline V gene are LNHDA and SQIVND (reference sequence). CDR3 length equals 14 residues. Trimming at V came to 7 bases and at J to 9 bases, leaving 11 bases not matched to a gene. The CDR3 sequence is CASTFSRSGSEQFF. For the CDR3, the DNA is TGTGCCAGTACCTTCTCGAGGAGCGGGAGTGAGCAGTTCTTC. Complete variable domain (other parts from reference TRBV19 and TRBJ2-1): DGGITQSPKYLFRKEGQNVTLSCEQNLNHDAMYWYRQDPGQGLRLIYYSQIVNDFQKGDIAEGYSVSREKKESFPLTVTSAQKNPTAFYLCASTFSRSGSEQFFGPGTRLTVL.

This clone is deemed medium-sized. The V and J genes are TRBV6-6 and TRBJ1-1; D might be TRBD1 (5 bases). Germline-derived CDR1 and CDR2 are MNHNY and SVGAGI (reference sequence). The V and J ends lost 2 bases and 0 bases respectively, with 7 bases between them. This CDR3 has 14 amino acids. The CDR3 DNA is TGTGCCAGCAGTTACGGGGCCGTGAACACTGAAGCTTTCTTT. It translates to CASSYGAVNTEAFF.

The chain links TRBV7-9 to TRBJ1-5; D is perhaps TRBD1 (6 bases). Deletions cut 3 bases from V and 0 bases from J, with 9 bases between. The CDR3 runs 15 residues. The germline V gene has CDR1 SEHNR and CDR2 FQNEAQ (reference sequence). CDR3 sequence reads: CASSLGDTSNQPQHF. The CDR3 nucleotides are TGTGCCAGCAGCTTGGGGGACACTAGCAATCAGCCCCAGCATTTT. Full variable domain (missing parts from reference TRBV7-9 and TRBJ1-5): DTGVSQNPRHKITKRGQNVTFRCDPISEHNRLYWYRQTLGQGPEFLTYFQNEAQLEKSRLLSDRFSAERPKGSFSTLEIQRTEQGDSAMYLCASSLGDTSNQPQHFGDGTRLSIL.

This sequence joins TRBV6-5 and TRBJ2-3; D remains unclear. CDR1 and CDR2 from the germline V gene are MNHEY and SVGAGI. The germline V and J ends were trimmed by 0 bases and 5 bases, with 3 bases remaining between them. CDR3 length equals 12 residues. CDR3 region: CASSYSGDTQYF. In DNA, the CDR3 is TGTGCCAGCAGTTACTCAGGAGATACGCAGTATTTT.

Here the CDR3 DNA reads TGCGCCAGCAGCTTGGGAGTGAGGGTGGGAGCGACTAATGAAAAACTGTTTTTT. Amino acids: CASSLGVRVGATNEKLFF. The chain links TRBV5-1 to TRBJ1-4; D gene unclear. V lost 0 bases, J lost 2 bases, and 17 bases lay in between. The germline V gene has CDR1 SGHRS and CDR2 YFSETQ. CDR3 size: 18 residues.

This chain uses TRBV6-5 with TRBJ2-3; TRBD1 or TRBD2 may be the D gene (7 bases each). With 4 bases removed from V and 2 bases from J, the gap between germline ends came to 16 bases. Germline CDR1 MNHEY, CDR2 SVGAGI. The CDR3 runs to 16 residues. The DNA for the CDR3 is TGTGCCAGCAGTTTCCAGGGGGGGACTCACACAGATACGCAGTATTTT. Protein sequence: CASSFQGGTHTDTQYF.

This clone was seen a few times. The chain couples TRBV6-5 to TRBJ2-1, with TRBD2 matching over 7 bases. This CDR3 is built from 14 residues. Per germline, CDR1 MNHEY and CDR2 SVGAGI. J gave up 10 bases and V 0 bases, and 6 bases lay outside the gene matches. The CDR3 protein is CASSYSGGAPEQFF. DNA for the CDR3: TGTGCCAGCAGTTACTCGGGAGGGGCACCCGAGCAGTTCTTC.

Worth noting for this clone: The junction does not match germline at one end; this may be a read error. V and J are TRBV4-1 and TRBJ1-4; perhaps TRBD1 as D (6 bases). The CDR3 length is 13 residues. Germline loops: CDR1 MGHRA, CDR2 YSYEKL. As DNA, the CDR3 is TGCGCCAGCAGCCAAGATCTCAAAACCGGACAGAATTTT. It is translated as CASSQDLKTGQNF.

This chain connects TRBV7-9 to TRBJ1-3, with 10 bases aligning to TRBD1. V was clipped by 5 bases and J by 6 bases; unmatched bases: 4. Germline CDR1 SEHNR, CDR2 FQNEAQ (reference sequence). This CDR3 comprises 14 residues. The CDR3 here is CASSVDRGANTIYF. The DNA for the CDR3 is TGTGCCAGCAGCGTGGACAGGGGGGCAAACACCATATATTTT.

V is TRBV7-9 and J is TRBJ2-2; 10 nucleotides match TRBD1. CDR1 SEHNR and CDR2 FQNEAQ come from the germline V gene (reference sequence). The V and J ends lost 8 bases and 7 bases, in that order; junction bases with no gene match: 7. The CDR3 is 14 residues long. The CDR3 DNA reads as TGTGCCAGCTCAAGACAGGGGGCTGTCGGGGAGCTGTTTTTT. It codes for CASSRQGAVGELFF.

J is TRBJ1-2 and V is TRBV7-9; 7 nucleotides match TRBD1. This CDR3 region has 14 residues. V trimming: 4 bases; J trimming: 4 bases; junction bases outside the gene matches: 6. The germline CDR1 and CDR2 sequences are SEHNR and FQNEAQ (reference sequence). CDR3 loop: CASSWTGSPYGYTF. CDR3 DNA: TGTGCCAGCAGCTGGACAGGCTCCCCCTATGGCTACACCTTC.

The chain couples TRBV14 to TRBJ1-1; D is uncertain. V lost 1 base and J lost 3, with 12 bases in between. The CDR3 length is 15 residues. From germline, CDR1 is SGHDN and CDR2 FVKESK. The CDR3, as DNA: TGTGCCAGCAGCCAAGGGGGTGGTTTGCACACTGAAGCTTTCTTT. It yields the protein CASSQGGGLHTEAFF.

The chain carries TRBV29-1 and TRBJ1-3; weak D call: TRBD1 (6 bases). Trimming removed 4 bases from V and 4 bases from J, with 8 bases in between. CDR1 is SQVTM and CDR2 is ANQGSEA in the germline V gene. The CDR3 length is 12 residues. CDR3 DNA: TGCAGCGTTGCGGACAGAGGAAACACCATATATTTT. As protein: CSVADRGNTIYF.

The chain carries TRBV6-5 and TRBJ1-1; TRBD1 might be the D (6 bases). V was cut by 9 bases and J by 7 bases, with 12 bases left in between. Germline assignment: CDR1 MNHEY and CDR2 SVGAGI. The CDR3 is 11 residues long. CDR3 sequence: CASSRGGEAFF. The CDR3 bases are TGTGCCAGTTCGAGGGGGGGTGAAGCTTTCTTT.

This clone is categorized as large (0.1 to 1%). DNA for the CDR3: TGTGCCACCAGCAGGGACAGGGGGCCCTCTGGTTATGGCTACACCTTC. Its translation is CATSRDRGPSGYGYTF. The chain combines TRBV15 with TRBJ1-2; 11 bases are shared with TRBD1. CDR3 length: 16 residues. Losses at the gene ends were 3 bases for V and 5 bases for J; bases not matched to a gene: 8. CDR1 is LNHNV, CDR2 YYDKDF, per germline (reference sequence).

This chain connects TRBV7-6 to TRBJ2-3; no definite D call. The CDR3 covers 15 residues. The germline V gene encodes CDR1 SGHVS and CDR2 FNYEAQ. V was pared by 1 base and J by 1 base, with 9 bases between. In DNA, the CDR3 is TGTGCCAGCAGCTTAGTTCCGTCTCGCACAGATACGCAGTATTTT. This gives the protein CASSLVPSRTDTQYF.

A single count supports this clone. The gene calls are TRBV10-3 and TRBJ2-5; the match to TRBD1 covers 7 bases. Germline V CDR1 and CDR2: ENHRY, SYGVKD. The CDR3 extends over 14 amino acids. The J segment lost 1 base and the V segment lost 5 bases, leaving 4 bases of the junction unmatched. CDR3: CAISPTGSQETQYF. CDR3 sequence (DNA): TGTGCCATCAGTCCGACAGGGAGCCAAGAGACCCAGTACTTC.

The rearrangement links TRBV5-4 to TRBJ1-1; D not resolved. The CDR3 has 14 residues. The germline gives CDR1 SGHNT, CDR2 YYREEE (reference sequence). V was pared by 2 bases and J by 0 bases, with 8 bases between. This CDR3 reads CASSLGLLNTEAFF. The CDR3 nucleotides are TGTGCCAGCAGCTTAGGACTGCTGAACACTGAAGCTTTCTTT.

This sequence joins TRBV6-1 and TRBJ2-7; possible D gene TRBD1, 8 bases. Germline V gives CDR1 MNHNS, CDR2 SASEGT. This CDR3 has 14 residues. Trimming pared 5 bases from V and 3 bases from J, leaving 14 bases between. CDR3 sequence (DNA): TGTGCCAGCAGTATACAGGGGGGGGACTACGAGCAGTACGTC. This encodes CASSIQGGDYEQYV.